The 25 T cell receptor beta chains in this list originate from one sample, sequenced in a study of blood T cell repertoires in COVID-19 (dated by TCRdb to 2020 to 2021). The library was produced with the immunoSEQ multiplex PCR assay. TCRdb took this table from immuneACCESS and kept in-frame rearrangements with V and J called. Such tables lack part of the clones; where checked against another copy, unresolved V genes explain under half of the gap, and the rest is unexplained. The sample has 200,000 to 250,000 clones on record, 75% to 90% of them singletons. The ten biggest clones cover approximately 5.3% of the sample. Sequencing was done on a sample of peripheral blood. The source of these receptors is a human donor in a cohort sampled during active COVID-19.

This clone appeared once. This chain links TRBV29-1 with TRBJ1-2; 8 bases line up with TRBD1. After removal of 7 bases from V and 8 bases from J, the junction contained 6 bases not matched to a gene. CDR1 and CDR2 from the germline V gene are SQVTM and ANQGSEA. The CDR3 runs to 11 residues. In nucleotides, the CDR3 is TGCAGCGATCGACAGGGGCTAGGCTACACCTTC. This encodes CSDRQGLGYTF.

In DNA, the CDR3 is TGCGCCAGCAGCTTAGCGGGAGTTTACGAGCAGTACTTC. Translated, it gives CASSLAGVYEQYF. This rearrangement joins TRBV5-1 to TRBJ2-7, with 8 positions matching TRBD2. This CDR3 contains 13 residues. J lost 4 bases, V lost 2 bases, and 2 bases had no gene match. Germline V gene lookup returns CDR1 SGHRS and CDR2 YFSETQ. Based on the CDR3 plus reference TRBV5-1 and TRBJ2-7, the full variable domain is KAGVTQTPRYLIKTRGQQVTLSCSPISGHRSVSWYQQTPGQGLQFLFEYFSETQRNKGNFPGRFSGRQFSNSRSEMNVSTLELGDSALYLCASSLAGVYEQYFGPGTRLTVT.

This clone was seen only once. V gene TRBV14 combines with J gene TRBJ2-1, with 10 bases matching TRBD2. Germline values: CDR1 SGHDN, CDR2 FVKESK. The V and J ends lost 2 bases and 0 bases, in that order; junction bases with no gene match: 10. This CDR3 is 19 amino acids long. As DNA, the CDR3 is TGTGCCAGCAGCCAAATGTCGTCTAGCGGGAGAAGCTCCTACAATGAGCAGTTCTTC. Amino acid sequence: CASSQMSSSGRSSYNEQFF.

The chain employs TRBV28 and TRBJ2-7; D is possibly TRBD2 (6 bases). CDR1 and CDR2 (germline): MDHEN, SYDVKM. With 5 bases removed from V and 5 bases from J, the gap between germline ends came to 19 bases. This CDR3 has 15 residues. This CDR3 reads CASSAPGAGSHEQYF. The CDR3 nucleotides read TGTGCCAGCAGTGCGCCGGGAGCCGGTAGCCACGAGCAGTACTTC.

The CDR3 region is CASSYSIPGGPDTQYF. The CDR3 coding sequence is TGTGCCAGCAGTTACTCGATTCCGGGAGGCCCAGATACGCAGTATTTT. This chain links TRBV6-5 with TRBJ2-3; 7 nucleotides agree with TRBD2. With V trimmed by 0 bases and J by 4 bases, 7 bases remained unmatched. The CDR3 totals 16 residues. Looked up from germline, CDR1 is MNHEY and CDR2 is SVGAGI.

This chain links TRBV5-1 with TRBJ1-2; D is unclear. Trimming took off 5 bases at V and 2 bases at J, with 7 bases between the two ends. Germline CDR1 and CDR2: SGHRS and YFSETQ. The CDR3 runs 12 residues. The chain's CDR3 is CASRTDNYGYTF. CDR3 nucleotides: TGCGCCAGCAGAACAGACAACTATGGCTACACCTTC.

The chain's CDR3 is CASSPWEVWSTEAFF. The CDR3 bases are TGCGCCAGCAGTCCGTGGGAGGTCTGGAGCACTGAAGCTTTCTTT. The rearrangement uses TRBV5-1 and TRBJ1-1, with D uncertain. The V end was cut by 5 bases, the J end by 4 bases, with 18 bases between. CDR3 length: 15 residues. Per germline, CDR1 SGHRS and CDR2 YFSETQ.

The chain is built from TRBV5-1 and TRBJ2-7, with a weak D call TRBD2 (5 bases). CDR3 length equals 18 residues. V was cut by 3 bases and J by 7 bases, with 29 bases left in between. Germline V CDR1 and CDR2: SGHRS, YFSETQ. The CDR3 coding sequence is TGCGCCAGCAGCTCCACCCCCACACTAGGCAGTGTGGGTACGGAGCAGTACTTC. Its protein product is CASSSTPTLGSVGTEQYF.

The CDR3: CASREGLAGTYEQYF. The CDR3 coding sequence is TGTGCCAGCAGGGAGGGACTAGCGGGGACCTACGAGCAGTACTTC. The J gene is TRBJ2-7, the V gene TRBV6-5; 13 positions match TRBD2. Germline values: CDR1 MNHEY, CDR2 SVGAGI. There are 15 residues in the CDR3. V shed 6 bases and J 2 bases; nucleotides not matched to a gene: 4.

The CDR3 loop is CSVELAGGTQYF. The CDR3 bases are TGCAGCGTTGAACTAGCGGGAGGTACGCAGTATTTT. The chain joins TRBV29-1 to TRBJ2-3; 11 nucleotides line up with TRBD2. The V and J ends lost 2 bases and 8 bases, in that order; junction bases with no gene match: 0. The length of the CDR3 is 12 residues. Germline lookup yields CDR1 SQVTM and CDR2 ANQGSEA.

The V call is TRBV28, the J call TRBJ2-6, with D tentatively TRBD1 (5 bases). This CDR3 contains 15 residues. CDR1 MDHEN and CDR2 SYDVKM come from the germline V gene. V lost 6 bases and J 0 bases, leaving 9 bases between the germline ends. As DNA, the CDR3 is TGTGCCAGCAGCTGGGGCTCCTCTGGGGCCAACGTCCTGACTTTC. This gives the protein CASSWGSSGANVLTF. The full variable domain, in which reference TRBV28 and TRBJ2-6 provide the parts outside the CDR3, is DVKVTQSSRYLVKRTGEKVFLECVQDMDHENMFWYRQDPGLGLRLIYFSYDVKMKEKGDIPEGYSVSREKKERFSLILESASTNQTSMYLCASSWGSSGANVLTFGAGSRLTVL.

This clone came up many times. The chain joins TRBV7-9 to TRBJ2-7; a possible D gene is TRBD1 (6 bases). Germline V gene lookup returns CDR1 SEHNR and CDR2 FQNEAQ (reference sequence). The CDR3 contains 15 residues. Trimming stripped 5 bases from V and 4 bases from J, with 18 bases between. The CDR3 here is CASSGGRDLRYEQYF. The CDR3 DNA sequence: TGTGCCAGCAGCGGGGGCCGGGACCTTAGATACGAGCAGTACTTC.

The chain recombines TRBV7-9 with TRBJ1-2; D possibly corresponds to TRBD1 (6 bases). V shed 5 bases and J shed 4 bases, with 14 bases lying between them. Germline V gives CDR1 SEHNR, CDR2 FQNEAQ (reference sequence). The CDR3 spans 14 residues. Here the CDR3 DNA reads TGTGCCAGCAGCATCCGACAGGCCCCCTATGGCTACACCTTC. Translated: CASSIRQAPYGYTF.

V usage is TRBV2 and J usage is TRBJ1-6; D is possibly TRBD1 (5 bases). Trimming cost V 0 bases and J 5 bases, with 11 bases left between them. The CDR3 loop spans 16 amino acids. Germline V gives CDR1 SNHLY, CDR2 FYNNEI. The CDR3 coding sequence is TGTGCCAGCAGTGAAGCGGGGCGGGGGAATAATTCACCCCTCCACTTT. Amino acid sequence: CASSEAGRGNNSPLHF.

V gene TRBV11-3 combines with J gene TRBJ2-1; 8 bases agree with TRBD1. The CDR3 extends over 15 amino acids. J lost 7 bases, V lost 5 bases, and 10 bases had no gene match. Germline V gene lookup returns CDR1 SGHNT and CDR2 YENEEA. In DNA form, the CDR3 reads TGTGCCAGCAGCCCTGGACAGGGCCGCGCAAATGAGCAGTTCTTC. As protein: CASSPGQGRANEQFF.

The chain couples TRBV28 to TRBJ2-1, with a tentative D call TRBD2 (5 bases). V was clipped by 3 bases and J by 0 bases, with 15 bases between them. Germline V CDR1 and CDR2: MDHEN, SYDVKM. The CDR3 sequence is 17 residues long. The CDR3 loop reads CASSFPRAESSYNEQFF. The CDR3 DNA sequence: TGTGCCAGCAGTTTCCCCCGAGCGGAAAGCTCCTACAATGAGCAGTTCTTC.

The chain recombines TRBV6-5 with TRBJ2-3; TRBD1 matches at 8 bases. V was clipped by 6 bases and J by 4 bases; unmatched bases: 3. CDR3 length: 13 residues. Looked up from germline, CDR1 is MNHEY and CDR2 is SVGAGI. DNA of the CDR3: TGTGCCAGCAGGGCAGGGGGCGCAGATACGCAGTATTTT. It is translated as CASRAGGADTQYF.

The chain joins TRBV2 to TRBJ2-7, with D possibly being TRBD2 (5 bases). With 5 bases removed from V and 4 bases from J, the gap between germline ends came to 9 bases. The V gene's germline CDR1 is SNHLY and CDR2 FYNNEI. The length of the CDR3 is 12 residues. The CDR3 nucleotides read TGTGCCAGCAGTAGTCAGCGGTACGAGCAGTACTTC. It encodes CASSSQRYEQYF.

J is TRBJ2-7 and V is TRBV2; D may be TRBD2 (6 bases). The ends were cut back, 4 bases at V and 3 bases at J, with 13 bases in the middle. Germline V lookup: CDR1 SNHLY, CDR2 FYNNEI. The CDR3 covers 14 residues. DNA for the CDR3: TGTGCCAGCAGTGCCGGGGGTGGGGGCTACGAGCAGTACTTC. Protein sequence: CASSAGGGGYEQYF.

This clone was found once. The chain employs TRBV29-1 and TRBJ2-2, with D tentatively TRBD2 (5 bases). The V gene lost 3 bases and the J gene lost 2 bases, with 7 bases spanning the gap. The CDR3 runs 13 residues. Germline V gene sequence: CDR1 SQVTM, CDR2 ANQGSEA. The CDR3 loop reads CSVETINTGELFF. As DNA, the CDR3 is TGCAGCGTTGAGACTATTAACACCGGGGAGCTGTTTTTT.

This clone was seen only a few times. Possible read error: a much larger clone is one base away. The chain is built from TRBV5-4 and TRBJ2-7; no clear D. Germline V lookup: CDR1 SGHNT, CDR2 YYREEE (reference sequence). The ends were cut back, 0 bases at V and 3 bases at J, with 7 bases in the middle. The CDR3 has 13 amino acids. CDR3 region: CASSLGAGYEQYF. The CDR3 coding sequence is TGTGCCAGCAGCTTGGGGGCAGGCTACGAGCAGTACTTC.

The rearrangement links TRBV2 to TRBJ1-5, with TRBD1 matching over 7 bases. The CDR3 loop spans 16 amino acids. After removal of 4 bases from V and 3 bases from J, the junction contained 9 bases not matched to a gene. Germline CDR1 SNHLY, CDR2 FYNNEI. The CDR3: CASSVQGKTPNQPQHF. As DNA, the CDR3 is TGTGCCAGCAGTGTACAGGGGAAAACCCCCAATCAGCCCCAGCATTTT.

This clone was observed a single time. This chain uses TRBV9 with TRBJ1-1; D unresolved. The V gene lost 3 bases and the J gene lost 0 bases, with 9 bases spanning the gap. Germline V gene sequence: CDR1 SGDLS, CDR2 YYNGEE. The CDR3 has 14 residues. The DNA for the CDR3 is TGTGCCAGCAGCGCCTCTATGATGAACACTGAAGCTTTCTTT. Encoded protein: CASSASMMNTEAFF. Based on the CDR3 plus reference TRBV9 and TRBJ1-1, the full variable domain is DSGVTQTPKHLITATGQRVTLRCSPRSGDLSVYWYQQSLDQGLQFLIQYYNGEERAKGNILERFSAQQFPDLHSELNLSSLELGDSALYFCASSASMMNTEAFFGQGTRLTVV.

The chain carries TRBV27 and TRBJ1-6, with 10 bases fitting TRBD1. The germline gives CDR1 MNHEY, CDR2 SMNVEV (reference sequence). V shed 5 bases, J shed 7 bases, and the junction held 8 bases outside the gene matches. The CDR3 is 16 amino acids. CDR3 amino acids: CASSPSGQGRNSPLHF. DNA of the CDR3: TGTGCCAGCAGTCCGTCGGGACAGGGGAGAAATTCACCCCTCCACTTT.

This chain uses TRBV4-1 with TRBJ2-7, with D possibly matching TRBD2 (5 bases). Germline V CDR1 and CDR2: MGHRA, YSYEKL. Deletions cut 1 base from V and 7 bases from J, with 8 bases between. This CDR3 is 12 amino acids long. As DNA, the CDR3 is TGCGCCAGCAGCCAAGCGGGGTATGAGCAGTACTTC. As protein: CASSQAGYEQYF.